Following are 21 T cell receptor beta chains from one sample sequenced in a study of cytomegalovirus exposure and HLA in healthy donors. Produced via immunoSEQ multiplex PCR; TCRdb's table is partial and in-frame only. The sample lists about 130,000 clones; 85% to 95% were seen once. Sequences were obtained from PBMCs. The source of these receptors is a man aged 18 to 29 in good health and CMV-seropositive.

The chain joins TRBV27 to TRBJ1-1; 9 nucleotides line up with TRBD1. Unmatched junction bases numbered 12, after V lost 3 bases and J lost 1 base. The CDR3 is made up of 18 amino acids. Germline CDR1 is MNHEY and CDR2 is SMNVEV (reference sequence). CDR3 bases: TGTGCCAGCAGTTTTCGGCCCCCGGGACAGGGTACGAACACTGAAGCTTTCTTT. This sequence encodes CASSFRPPGQGTNTEAFF.

The chain has TRBV6-1 and TRBJ2-1, with TRBD2 matching over 8 bases. The germline V gene has CDR1 MNHNS and CDR2 SASEGT. The ends lost 4 bases at V and 2 bases at J; junction bases unmatched: 4. The CDR3 spans 15 residues. The CDR3 sequence: CASSVWREAYNEQFF. The CDR3 DNA is TGTGCCAGCAGTGTTTGGCGGGAGGCCTACAATGAGCAGTTCTTC.

V usage is TRBV10-1 and J usage is TRBJ2-7, with 12 bases identical to TRBD2. Per germline, CDR1 WNHNN and CDR2 SYGVQD (reference sequence). The CDR3 extends over 15 amino acids. Trimming cost V 6 bases and J 6 bases; bases outside gene matches: 9. The CDR3 nucleotides read TGCGCCAGCAGAGAAAGACTAGCGGGAGAGCGCGAGCAGTACTTC. This gives the protein CASRERLAGEREQYF.

A word on this clone: This CDR3 is also generated by other DNA sequences in the sample. The chain has TRBV5-1 and TRBJ1-5; D may be TRBD1 (6 bases). Trimming removed 0 bases from V and 7 bases from J, with 14 bases in between. This CDR3 has 15 amino acids. Germline assignment: CDR1 SGHRS and CDR2 YFSETQ. CDR3 loop: CASSLGQGSNQPQHF. In DNA, the CDR3 is TGCGCCAGCAGCTTGGGGCAGGGGTCAAACCAGCCCCAGCATTTT. Combining the CDR3 with reference TRBV5-1 and TRBJ1-5 gives the whole variable domain KAGVTQTPRYLIKTRGQQVTLSCSPISGHRSVSWYQQTPGQGLQFLFEYFSETQRNKGNFPGRFSGRQFSNSRSEMNVSTLELGDSALYLCASSLGQGSNQPQHFGDGTRLSIL.

V is TRBV7-2 and J is TRBJ2-3, with a possible D match to TRBD1 (5 bases). The V gene's germline CDR1 is SGHTA and CDR2 FQGNSA. The V end was cut by 1 base, the J end by 4 bases, with 12 bases between. The length of the CDR3 is 15 residues. CDR3 protein: CASSLVLGPADTQYF. In DNA, the CDR3 is TGTGCCAGCAGCTTAGTGTTGGGGCCGGCAGATACGCAGTATTTT. The full variable domain, in which reference TRBV7-2 and TRBJ2-3 provide the parts outside the CDR3, is GAGVSQSPSNKVTEKGKDVELRCDPISGHTALYWYRQSLGQGLEFLIYFQGNSAPDKSGLPSDRFSAERTGGSVSTLTIQRTQQEDSAVYLCASSLVLGPADTQYFGPGTRLTVL.

This clone has only a few counts. The chain couples TRBV2 to TRBJ2-5, with D perhaps matching TRBD1 (6 bases). CDR1 and CDR2 from the germline V gene are SNHLY and FYNNEI. Between the trimmed V and J ends, which lost 5 bases and 3 bases, there was a span of 7 bases. The CDR3 contains 12 residues. The CDR3 coding sequence is TGTGCCAGCAGTTGGACAGAAGAGACCCAGTACTTC. This sequence encodes CASSWTEETQYF.

The chain has TRBV5-1 and TRBJ2-1; TRBD2 aligns across 7 bases. The germline gives CDR1 SGHRS, CDR2 YFSETQ. Trimming at V came to 4 bases and at J to 13 bases, leaving 14 bases not matched to a gene. The CDR3 length is 14 residues. The CDR3 is CASSPGGGSIYQFF. CDR3 coding DNA: TGCGCCAGCAGCCCAGGCGGCGGGAGCATTTATCAGTTCTTC.

V is TRBV18 and J is TRBJ2-1; 7 positions match TRBD1. The V gene's germline CDR1 is KGHSH and CDR2 LQKENI. V was clipped by 5 bases and J by 2 bases; unmatched bases: 9. CDR3 length: 16 residues. The CDR3 sequence: CASSVLQGRTYNEQFF. In nucleotides, the CDR3 is TGTGCCAGCTCAGTCCTACAGGGGCGGACCTACAATGAGCAGTTCTTC. The full variable domain, in which reference TRBV18 and TRBJ2-1 provide the parts outside the CDR3, is NAGVMQNPRHLVRRRGQEARLRCSPMKGHSHVYWYRQLPEEGLKFMVYLQKENIIDESGMPKERFSAEFPKEGPSILRIQQVVRGDSAAYFCASSVLQGRTYNEQFFGPGTRLTVL.

The genes are TRBV7-9 and TRBJ2-3; 13 positions match TRBD2. The CDR3 contains 15 residues. J gave up 6 bases and V 4 bases, and 4 bases lay outside the gene matches. The germline V gene encodes CDR1 SEHNR and CDR2 FQNEAQ (reference sequence). The CDR3 sequence is CASSSGTSGTDTQYF. The CDR3 DNA is TGTGCCAGCAGCTCCGGGACTAGCGGGACCGATACGCAGTATTTT.

V usage is TRBV9 and J usage is TRBJ2-1; D unresolved. Germline lookup yields CDR1 SGDLS and CDR2 YYNGEE. The CDR3 totals 12 residues. V was trimmed by 0 bases and J by 6 bases, leaving 4 bases between them. The CDR3 protein is CASSVGSNEQFF. The CDR3 DNA reads TGTGCCAGCAGCGTAGGCAGCAATGAGCAGTTCTTC.

This clone was counted a single time. The chain recombines TRBV6-4 with TRBJ2-7; the match to TRBD1 covers 10 bases. After removal of 5 bases from V and 3 bases from J, the junction contained 10 bases not matched to a gene. CDR1 is MRHNA and CDR2 is SNTAGT in the germline V gene. The CDR3 extends over 16 amino acids. CDR3 DNA sequence: TGTGCCAGCAGTAGGAAGGACAGGGGGATTCGCTACGAGCAGTACTTC. Translated, it gives CASSRKDRGIRYEQYF.

The gene calls are TRBV27 and TRBJ2-3, with 10 bases lining up with TRBD1. With V trimmed by 6 bases and J by 2 bases, 8 bases remained unmatched. The CDR3 is 16 residues long. Germline V gene data show CDR1 as MNHEY and CDR2 as SMNVEV (reference sequence). The CDR3, as DNA: TGTGCCAGCAGCCCGACAGGGGGCGCGGACACAGATACGCAGTATTTT. Its translation is CASSPTGGADTDTQYF.

The chain is built from TRBV6-1 and TRBJ2-1; TRBD2 aligns across 10 bases. The length of the CDR3 is 15 residues. Germline lookup yields CDR1 MNHNS and CDR2 SASEGT. The V gene end was trimmed by 0 bases and the J gene end by 5 bases; junction bases not matched to a gene: 1. The CDR3 nucleotides are TGTGCCAGCAGTGAAGCGGGGACTAGCGACAATGAGCAGTTCTTC. This gives the protein CASSEAGTSDNEQFF.

The gene calls are TRBV5-1 and TRBJ1-2; the D gene is possibly TRBD1 (6 bases). V dropped 0 bases and J dropped 3 bases, with 9 bases sitting between them. Germline-derived CDR1 and CDR2 are SGHRS and YFSETQ. CDR3 length: 14 amino acids. In nucleotides, the CDR3 is TGCGCCAGCAGCTTGGATCAGGGGCACTATGGCTACACCTTC. As protein: CASSLDQGHYGYTF.

The V and J genes are TRBV7-8 and TRBJ1-5; D is possibly TRBD1 (5 bases). Germline CDR1 SGHVS, CDR2 FQNEAQ. V was clipped by 2 bases and J by 5 bases, with 7 bases between them. The CDR3 is 13 residues long. The CDR3 region is CASSLSGDQPQHF. The CDR3 DNA reads as TGTGCCAGCAGCTTATCGGGGGATCAGCCCCAGCATTTT. Supplemented by reference TRBV7-8 and TRBJ1-5, the full variable domain reads GAGVSQSPRYKVAKRGQDVALRCDPISGHVSLFWYQQALGQGPEFLTYFQNEAQLDKSGLPSDRFFAERPEGSVSTLKIQRTQQEDSAVYLCASSLSGDQPQHFGDGTRLSIL.

The chain employs TRBV29-1 and TRBJ2-7; 8 nucleotides line up with TRBD1. V trimming: 3 bases; J trimming: 2 bases; junction bases outside the gene matches: 9. CDR1 and CDR2 (germline): SQVTM, ANQGSEA. This CDR3 comprises 15 residues. CDR3 coding DNA: TGCAGCGTTGATATCAGGGCAGGGGGCGCCTACGAGCAGTACTTC. It is translated as CSVDIRAGGAYEQYF.

This chain joins TRBV20-1 and TRBJ1-1; D remains unclear. This CDR3 has 11 residues. Germline lookup yields CDR1 DFQATT and CDR2 SNEGSKA (reference sequence). Trimming took 3 bases from V and 11 from J, leaving 13 bases between them. The DNA for the CDR3 is TGCAGTGCTAGTCAGGTCCGTGCCGCTTTCTTT. Protein product: CSASQVRAAFF.

Remarks on this clone: The junction and the germline gene differ at one end; a read error may be behind it. The V call is TRBV7-8, the J call TRBJ2-7, with a tentative D call TRBD2 (5 bases). This CDR3 has 12 amino acids. Germline loops: CDR1 SGHVS, CDR2 FQNEAQ. CDR3 nucleotide sequence: TGTGCCAGCAGCCCAGACGGGCTAGCCTGGGACTTC. Protein sequence: CASSPDGLAWDF.

This clone occurred once. The chain recombines TRBV5-1 with TRBJ2-3, with 7 bases fitting TRBD1. V shed 3 bases, J shed 4 bases, and the junction held 8 bases outside the gene matches. The CDR3 consists of 15 residues. From germline, CDR1 is SGHRS and CDR2 YFSETQ. This CDR3 is CASSSLKGAPDTQYF. DNA of the CDR3: TGCGCCAGCAGCTCACTAAAGGGGGCTCCAGATACGCAGTATTTT.

This chain uses TRBV27 with TRBJ1-1, with 9 bases aligning to TRBD1. Germline CDR1 reads MNHEY; CDR2 reads SMNVEV (reference sequence). The CDR3 consists of 17 residues. V was clipped by 5 bases and J by 4 bases; unmatched bases: 14. The CDR3 reads CASSLVPGQGLFTEAFF. CDR3 nucleotide sequence: TGTGCCAGCAGTCTCGTCCCGGGACAGGGACTCTTCACTGAAGCTTTCTTT.

A few counts support this clone. The chain recombines TRBV30 with TRBJ2-7; unclear D gene. Trimming shortened V by 0 bases and J by 1 base, and 13 bases separated the two germline ends. CDR3 length equals 15 residues. Germline lookup yields CDR1 GTSNPN and CDR2 SVGIG (reference sequence). The CDR3 loop reads CAWSVSTDSSYEQYF. The CDR3 nucleotides read TGTGCCTGGAGTGTAAGTACTGACTCATCCTACGAGCAGTACTTC. Together with reference TRBV30 and TRBJ2-7, the CDR3 gives the full variable domain: SQTIHQWPATLVQPVGSPLSLECTVEGTSNPNLYWYRQAAGRGLQLLFYSVGIGQISSEVPQNLSASRPQDRQFILSSKKLLLSDSGFYLCAWSVSTDSSYEQYFGPGTRLTVT.